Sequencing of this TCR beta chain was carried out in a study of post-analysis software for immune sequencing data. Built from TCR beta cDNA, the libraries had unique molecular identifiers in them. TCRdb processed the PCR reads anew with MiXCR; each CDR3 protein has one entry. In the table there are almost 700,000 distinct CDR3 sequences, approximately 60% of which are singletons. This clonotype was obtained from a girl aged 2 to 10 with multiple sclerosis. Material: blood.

CDR3 residues: CASSPTSGGALDEQFF. CDR3 bases: TGTGCCAGCAGCCCGACTAGCGGGGGGGCCCTCGATGAGCAGTTCTTC. The chain is built from TRBV13 and TRBJ2-1; 14 nucleotides match TRBD2. V gave up 5 bases and J gave up 8 bases; unmatched junction bases: 8. Germline lookup yields CDR1 PRHDT and CDR2 FYEKMQ (reference sequence). The CDR3 has 16 amino acids.